This record covers a single TCR beta chain. Antigen: not known. TCRdb's copy holds only in-frame clones and misses some; the assay was immunoSEQ multiplex PCR. The sample contains tens of thousands of clones, around 86% of which appear only once. This entry comes from a study of OX40 agonist ivuxolimab in advanced cancers. As for the study in general: The treatment was a fully human IgG2 OX40 agonist, ivuxolimab. Every patient in dose escalation had hepatocellular carcinoma, melanoma, renal cell or head and neck cancer.

Study-level results: Clonal expansion by week 6 occurred in CD4+ and CD8+ blood T cells (at 0.1 to 3.0 mg/kg).

The source material was CD4+ or CD8+ T cells sorted from blood, sampled in a trial of the OX40 agonist ivuxolimab. The receptor comes from an adult with an advanced solid tumor such as melanoma, head and neck, liver or kidney cancer.

In nucleotides, the CDR3 is TGTGCCAGCAGCTTAGCTAACTATGGCTACACCTTC. It yields the protein CASSLANYGYTF. The J gene is TRBJ1-2, the V gene TRBV7-2, with unresolved D. Deletions cut 0 bases from V and 1 base from J, with 0 bases between. The CDR3 is 12 residues long. Germline V gene sequence: CDR1 SGHTA, CDR2 FQGNSA.